One and the same sample provided the 23 T cell receptor beta chains below, sequenced in a study of cytotoxic CD8 clonotypes in ibrutinib-treated CLL. Profiling relied on immunoSEQ multiplex PCR, and the TCRdb table lists in-frame clones only, not all of them. The repertoire holds about 300,000 clones, around 77% seen once, with 5.6% in the top ten. Source: PBMCs, taken at disease progression, from a patient treated with ibrutinib. The receptor source for this set is a human donor with chronic lymphocytic leukemia.

The chain carries TRBV12-5 and TRBJ2-2; the D call may be TRBD1 or TRBD2 (5 bases each). CDR1 is LGHNT and CDR2 is FRNRAP in the germline V gene. Trimming removed 3 bases from V and 1 base from J, with 15 bases in between. The CDR3 is 17 residues long. The DNA for the CDR3 is TGTGCTAGTGGTTTCCCCGGGACCTCGAAGAACACCGGGGAGCTGTTTTTT. It specifies CASGFPGTSKNTGELFF.

In its sample, this clone was seen a few times. V gene TRBV29-1 combines with J gene TRBJ2-1; D perhaps matches TRBD1 (5 bases). Deletions cut 2 bases from V and 10 bases from J, with 18 bases between. The CDR3 runs 14 residues. CDR1 is SQVTM, CDR2 ANQGSEA, per germline. The CDR3 DNA sequence: TGCAGCGTTGAACAGAGCATGGGGCTGGGAGAGCAGTTCTTC. Protein: CSVEQSMGLGEQFF.

This clone turned up a few times. The genes are TRBV5-6 and TRBJ2-7; 8 nucleotides align to TRBD2. Germline V CDR1 and CDR2: SGHDT, YYEEEE. V trimming: 3 bases; J trimming: 4 bases; junction bases outside the gene matches: 3. The CDR3 spans 13 residues. The CDR3 DNA reads as TGTGCCAGCAGCTGGGGGACTAGTTACGAGCAGTACTTC. Its protein is CASSWGTSYEQYF.

The CDR3 loop is CASSQNYGYTF. DNA for the CDR3: TGTGCCAGCTCCCAAAACTATGGCTACACCTTC. The V call is TRBV18, the J call TRBJ1-2; D is ambiguous. The CDR3 is made up of 11 amino acids. Trimming removed 6 bases from V and 2 bases from J, with 4 bases in between. CDR1 is KGHSH and CDR2 is LQKENI in the germline V gene.

The chain combines TRBV7-3 with TRBJ2-1; D tentatively reads TRBD1 or TRBD2 (7 bases each). Trimming took off 5 bases at V and 4 bases at J, with 15 bases between the two ends. Germline V gene sequence: CDR1 SGHTA, CDR2 FQGTGA. This CDR3 comprises 15 residues. The chain's CDR3 is CASSLWEGAYNEQFF. CDR3 bases: TGTGCCAGCAGCCTATGGGAGGGGGCTTACAATGAGCAGTTCTTC.

This clone has more than one count but fewer than ten. The gene calls are TRBV4-1 and TRBJ2-1; either TRBD1 or TRBD2 may fit D (5 bases each). The CDR3 sequence is 16 residues long. The germline V and J ends were trimmed by 2 bases and 4 bases, with 15 bases remaining between them. CDR1 and CDR2 (germline): MGHRA, YSYEKL. CDR3 sequence: CASSQRRGASYNEQFF. DNA for the CDR3: TGCGCCAGCAGCCAAAGAAGGGGAGCATCATACAATGAGCAGTTCTTC.

The chain has TRBV5-4 and TRBJ1-2; weak D call: TRBD1 (6 bases). Germline V gene lookup returns CDR1 SGHNT and CDR2 YYREEE (reference sequence). V lost 2 bases, J lost 4 bases, and 15 bases lay in between. The CDR3 runs to 15 residues. DNA for the CDR3: TGTGCCAGCAGCTTCGGTAGCGGACAGTCCTATGGCTACACCTTC. Its protein is CASSFGSGQSYGYTF. Variable domain in full (rest from reference TRBV5-4 and TRBJ1-2): ETGVTQSPTHLIKTRGQQVTLRCSSQSGHNTVSWYQQALGQGPQFIFQYYREEENGRGNFPPRFSGLQFPNYSSELNVNALELDDSALYLCASSFGSGQSYGYTFGSGTRLTVV.

The V gene is TRBV7-9, the J gene TRBJ2-2, with a tentative D call TRBD2 (6 bases). Germline-derived CDR1 and CDR2 are SEHNR and FQNEAQ (reference sequence). V gave up 5 bases and J gave up 1 base, with 14 bases separating them. The CDR3 extends over 16 amino acids. The CDR3 loop reads CASSPGLGGNTGELFF. CDR3 in DNA: TGTGCCAGCAGCCCGGGACTTGGGGGGAACACCGGGGAGCTGTTTTTT.

In this sample, this clone turned up once. The rearrangement links TRBV10-3 to TRBJ2-7; no clear D. V gave up 5 bases and J gave up 2 bases, with 13 bases separating them. The CDR3 has 14 residues. Germline CDR1 is ENHRY and CDR2 is SYGVKD. The CDR3 here is CAISTRDKPYEQYF. The CDR3 DNA reads TGTGCCATCAGTACCCGAGACAAACCCTACGAGCAGTACTTC.

V and J are TRBV13 and TRBJ2-2, with 9 bases lining up with TRBD1. Germline CDR1 and CDR2: PRHDT and FYEKMQ (reference sequence). There are 16 residues in the CDR3. With 5 bases clipped from V and 4 bases from J, the junction kept 8 bases outside the gene matches. The CDR3 DNA is TGTGCCAGCAGCCCGGACAGGGGACTGGTCACCGGGGAGCTGTTTTTT. Encoded protein: CASSPDRGLVTGELFF.

The rearrangement links TRBV7-8 to TRBJ2-3; a weak D match, TRBD2 (6 bases). Germline V lookup: CDR1 SGHVS, CDR2 FQNEAQ. Trimming pared 1 base from V and 1 base from J, leaving 9 bases between. CDR3 length: 15 residues. CDR3 sequence: CASSLGGTGTDTQYF. CDR3 sequence (DNA): TGTGCCAGCAGCTTAGGGGGGACTGGCACAGATACGCAGTATTTT.

This chain uses TRBV9 with TRBJ2-1; maybe TRBD1 (8 bases). Trimming took 4 bases from V and 8 from J, leaving 16 bases between them. Germline V CDR1 and CDR2: SGDLS, YYNGEE. The CDR3 is made up of 14 amino acids. The DNA of the CDR3 is TGTGCCAGCAGCCCAGACACAGGGGGGGATGAGCAGTTCTTC. Encoded protein: CASSPDTGGDEQFF.

The chain carries TRBV9 and TRBJ1-2; 9 bases fit TRBD1. The CDR3 spans 13 residues. V was clipped by 5 bases and J by 4 bases; unmatched bases: 3. CDR1 is SGDLS and CDR2 is YYNGEE in the germline V gene. CDR3 sequence (DNA): TGTGCCAGCAGTGGGGACAGGGCCTATGGCTACACCTTC. Translation: CASSGDRAYGYTF.

The chain links TRBV7-2 to TRBJ2-7; 8 positions agree with TRBD1. The germline gives CDR1 SGHTA, CDR2 FQGNSA. This CDR3 has 15 residues. After removal of 0 bases from V and 3 bases from J, the junction contained 4 bases not matched to a gene. The CDR3 region is CASSLAHGQGYEQYF. CDR3 coding DNA: TGTGCCAGCAGCTTAGCTCATGGACAGGGCTACGAGCAGTACTTC.

The rearrangement links TRBV6-1 to TRBJ2-3; D uncertain. Trimming took off 0 bases at V and 0 bases at J, with 7 bases between the two ends. The CDR3 is 15 amino acids. Germline V gene lookup returns CDR1 MNHNS and CDR2 SASEGT. CDR3 bases: TGTGCCAGCAGTGAAGCCGGGTTTAGCACAGATACGCAGTATTTT. Translation gives CASSEAGFSTDTQYF.

This chain uses TRBV2 with TRBJ2-3, with D possibly matching TRBD2 (5 bases). Deletions cut 1 base from V and 6 bases from J, with 11 bases between. This CDR3 spans 14 amino acids. CDR1 SNHLY and CDR2 FYNNEI come from the germline V gene. The CDR3 sequence is CASSEGASPDTQYF. The CDR3 nucleotides are TGTGCCAGCAGTGAAGGAGCTAGCCCGGATACGCAGTATTTT.

This clone turned up a few times. This rearrangement joins TRBV5-6 to TRBJ2-7; possibly TRBD1 for D (6 bases). Trimming took off 0 bases at V and 3 bases at J, with 10 bases between the two ends. CDR1 is SGHDT and CDR2 is YYEEEE in the germline V gene. This CDR3 is built from 14 residues. This CDR3 is CASSLGDTYYEQYF. The CDR3 bases are TGTGCCAGCAGCTTGGGGGACACTTACTACGAGCAGTACTTC.

This clone was recorded a few times. The chain uses TRBV2 and TRBJ2-7; D unresolved. Germline CDR1 is SNHLY and CDR2 is FYNNEI. The CDR3 spans 11 residues. Deletions cut 2 bases from V and 3 bases from J, with 2 bases between. CDR3 in amino acids: CASSELYEQYF. The CDR3 coding sequence is TGTGCCAGCAGTGAACTCTACGAGCAGTACTTC.

The rearrangement joins TRBV4-1 to TRBJ1-4, with no clear D. The germline V gene encodes CDR1 MGHRA and CDR2 YSYEKL. CDR3 length equals 15 residues. The ends were cut back, 5 bases at V and 3 bases at J, with 13 bases in the middle. CDR3 sequence reads: CASSFAQLPNEKLFF. DNA for the CDR3: TGCGCCAGCAGCTTCGCCCAGCTACCTAATGAAAAACTGTTTTTT.

This clone appeared a single time. J is TRBJ2-3 and V is TRBV2; 8 nucleotides line up with TRBD1. Germline CDR1 SNHLY, CDR2 FYNNEI. CDR3 length: 15 amino acids. Trimming at V came to 4 bases and at J to 6 bases, leaving 9 bases not matched to a gene. CDR3 loop: CASSGGQGAIDTQYF. The CDR3 region has the DNA TGTGCCAGCAGTGGCGGACAGGGAGCGATCGATACGCAGTATTTT.

The chain uses TRBV19 and TRBJ1-5; D may be TRBD1 (5 bases). V was clipped by 1 base and J by 11 bases, with 15 bases between them. CDR1 and CDR2 from the germline V gene are LNHDA and SQIVND (reference sequence). CDR3 length equals 14 residues. The CDR3 region has the DNA TGTGCCAGTAGTATAGGGCAGGGCCACGGGACCCAGCATTTT. Amino acids: CASSIGQGHGTQHF.

The chain is built from TRBV6-1 and TRBJ2-2; 10 nucleotides line up with TRBD1. Germline V gene lookup returns CDR1 MNHNS and CDR2 SASEGT. This CDR3 has 15 residues. After removal of 6 bases from V and 2 bases from J, the junction contained 3 bases not matched to a gene. The CDR3 region has the DNA TGTGCCAGCAGGGGGACAGGGGCAAACACCGGGGAGCTGTTTTTT. This translates into CASRGTGANTGELFF.

There are a few counts of this clone. This chain uses TRBV4-1 with TRBJ2-7; D could derive from TRBD1 or TRBD2 (5 bases each). Germline V CDR1 and CDR2: MGHRA, YSYEKL. The CDR3 sequence is 14 residues long. V dropped 0 bases and J dropped 1 base, with 7 bases sitting between them. As DNA, the CDR3 is TGCGCCAGCAGCCAAGAGGGGACGTCCTACGAGCAGTACTTC. As protein: CASSQEGTSYEQYF.